The 31 T cell receptor beta chains below were found in one sample sequenced in a study of liver allograft versus peripheral blood T cells (dated by TCRdb to 2019 to 2021). Study-level background: In liver transplant recipients, the study looked at T cell receptor repertoires in the peripheral blood and set them against the repertoires found within the transplanted livers.

Instrument on record: Illumina MiSeq. TCRdb took the public reads, trimmed them with fastp at Q25, ran MiXCR for clone calling and kept in-frame beta chains. Rows are combined by CDR3 protein, so each entry shows the most common genes and DNA. This sample gives roughly 7,500 distinct CDR3 sequences in total; 15% to 20% of them show up just once. The ten largest account for more than 3.5% of the sample. The receptors here all came from a human patient who had a liver transplant. After a transplant, some T cells may have been passed on by the graft donor.

This clonotype is labeled as medium-sized. The chain employs TRBV10-3 and TRBJ1-2, with D tentatively TRBD1 (5 bases). The CDR3 length is 14 residues. V lost 4 bases and J lost 5, with 14 bases in between. Germline CDR1 is ENHRY and CDR2 is SYGVKD. CDR3 in DNA: TGTGCCATCAGTGTACAGGACTCCGGGTATGGCTACACCTTC. It codes for CAISVQDSGYGYTF.

The sample holds a few counts of this clonotype. The V and J genes are TRBV12-3 or TRBV12-4 and TRBJ2-2; the match to TRBD2 covers 7 bases. V was pared by 11 bases and J by 1 base, with 7 bases of the junction left unmatched. The CDR3 has 14 amino acids. Written as DNA, the CDR3 is TGTGCCGGACGCGGGAGTTTGAACACCGGGGAGCTGTTTTTT. Translated: CAGRGSLNTGELFF.

This sequence joins TRBV6-5 and TRBJ1-3; D not resolved. CDR1 is MNHEY and CDR2 is SVGAGI in the germline V gene. The CDR3 totals 12 residues. Trimming removed 8 bases from V and 6 bases from J, with 11 bases in between. The DNA for the CDR3 is TGTGCCAGCCGGACGTCCGAAAACACCATATATTTT. Translation gives CASRTSENTIYF.

There are a few counts of this clonotype. The chain recombines TRBV7-9 with TRBJ1-4; TRBD1 agrees at 7 bases. The J segment lost 8 bases and the V segment lost 5 bases, leaving 8 bases of the junction unmatched. The CDR3 loop spans 14 amino acids. CDR1 is SEHNR and CDR2 is FQNEAQ in the germline V gene (reference sequence). CDR3 nucleotides: TGTGCCAGCAGCCCCACAGGGGAAAAGGAAAAACTGTTTTTT. Amino acids: CASSPTGEKEKLFF.

This clonotype is medium-sized. V usage is TRBV27 and J usage is TRBJ1-2; D remains unclear. Germline lookup yields CDR1 MNHEY and CDR2 SMNVEV (reference sequence). V lost 4 bases and J lost 3, with 15 bases in between. This CDR3 contains 15 residues. CDR3 sequence reads: CASSSGEGSHYGYTF. The DNA for the CDR3 is TGTGCCAGCAGTTCCGGGGAGGGTTCGCACTATGGCTACACCTTC.

This clonotype is labeled medium-sized. The chain recombines TRBV7-2 with TRBJ1-2; TRBD1 might be the D (5 bases). V was pared by 1 base and J by 5 bases, with 14 bases between. Germline V gene data show CDR1 as SGHTA and CDR2 as FQGNSA. CDR3 length: 15 residues. The CDR3 bases are TGTGCCAGCAGCTTAGATGTCAGGGTGGGATATGGCTACACCTTC. Its translation is CASSLDVRVGYGYTF.

This clonotype was picked up many times. J is TRBJ1-2 and V is TRBV15, with D perhaps TRBD1 (6 bases). The CDR3 sequence is 17 residues long. V was clipped by 4 bases and J by 2 bases, with 20 bases between them. Per germline, CDR1 LNHNV and CDR2 YYDKDF (reference sequence). The CDR3 DNA reads as TGTGCCACCAGCACTGTCCTGGCGGCAGGGGAAAACTATGGCTACACCTTC. Translated: CATSTVLAAGENYGYTF.

By share, this clonotype counts as medium-sized. CDR3 amino acids: CASSLPTGQETQYF. DNA for the CDR3: TGTGCCAGCAGCTTGCCGACAGGCCAAGAGACCCAGTACTTC. V is TRBV5-6 and J is TRBJ2-5; D possibly corresponds to TRBD1 (6 bases). V was shortened by 1 base and J by 1 base, with 8 bases between the two germline ends. The CDR3 runs 14 residues. CDR1 and CDR2 (germline): SGHDT, YYEEEE.

This clonotype was counted a few times. This chain uses TRBV7-3 with TRBJ2-2; TRBD2 agrees at 8 bases. The V and J ends lost 5 bases and 5 bases, in that order; junction bases with no gene match: 4. Germline V lookup: CDR1 SGHTA, CDR2 FQGTGA. There are 14 residues in the CDR3. CDR3 sequence: CASSRGGDTGELFF. In DNA, the CDR3 is TGTGCCAGCAGCCGGGGGGGCGATACCGGGGAGCTGTTTTTT.

This clonotype ranks as medium-sized. The chain is built from TRBV9 and TRBJ2-6; D uncertain. The CDR3 runs to 16 residues. Trimming removed 3 bases from V and 2 bases from J, with 12 bases in between. The germline V gene has CDR1 SGDLS and CDR2 YYNGEE. CDR3: CASSATLETGANVLTF. The CDR3 DNA follows: TGTGCCAGCAGCGCCACTTTGGAAACTGGGGCCAACGTCCTGACTTTC.

This clonotype has only a few counts. The chain combines TRBV30 with TRBJ1-2; no firm D call. Germline V gives CDR1 GTSNPN, CDR2 SVGIG (reference sequence). V was clipped by 1 base and J by 0 bases, with 12 bases between them. The CDR3 runs to 15 residues. CDR3 region: CAWSGGVRANYGYTF. Written as DNA, the CDR3 is TGTGCCTGGAGTGGAGGCGTCCGAGCTAACTATGGCTACACCTTC.

Concerning this clonotype: This may come from a read error, since a much larger clone is one base off. The V and J genes are TRBV6-1 and TRBJ1-5; TRBD1 aligns across 8 bases. V was clipped by 6 bases and J by 3 bases; unmatched bases: 4. The CDR3 totals 14 residues. The germline V gene encodes CDR1 MNHNS and CDR2 SASEGT. This CDR3 reads CASRDRGDNQPQHF. The DNA of the CDR3 is TGTGCCAGCAGAGACAGGGGAGACAATCAGCCCCAGCATTTT.

This clonotype appeared many times. J is TRBJ2-2 and V is TRBV28, with TRBD1 as a possible D gene (6 bases). Trimming pared 8 bases from V and 0 bases from J, leaving 7 bases between. The germline V gene has CDR1 MDHEN and CDR2 SYDVKM. This CDR3 region has 13 residues. Here the CDR3 reads CASRQANTGELFF. In DNA, the CDR3 is TGTGCCAGCCGACAGGCGAACACCGGGGAGCTGTTTTTT.

Relative to its sample, this clonotype is medium-sized. The V gene is TRBV6-2 or TRBV6-3, the J gene TRBJ1-2; D possibly corresponds to TRBD1 (5 bases). V was clipped by 8 bases and J by 0 bases, with 10 bases between them. The CDR3 totals 13 residues. From germline, CDR1 is MNHEY and CDR2 SVGEGT. CDR3 sequence: CASGATANYGYTF. The CDR3 DNA follows: TGTGCCAGCGGGGCGACCGCTAACTATGGCTACACCTTC.

This clonotype was counted many times. The chain couples TRBV30 to TRBJ1-1; possibly TRBD1 for D (5 bases). The CDR3 has 10 amino acids. CDR1 GTSNPN and CDR2 SVGIG come from the germline V gene (reference sequence). V shed 8 bases and J shed 7 bases, with 11 bases lying between them. CDR3 residues: CAGQVDEAFF. CDR3 sequence (DNA): TGTGCCGGACAAGTGGATGAAGCTTTCTTT.

Within the sample, this clonotype is medium-sized. The chain joins TRBV19 to TRBJ2-7; D unresolved. CDR3 length: 14 residues. With 6 bases removed from V and 2 bases from J, the gap between germline ends came to 14 bases. CDR1 and CDR2 from the germline V gene are LNHDA and SQIVND (reference sequence). CDR3 nucleotide sequence: TGTGCCAGTAGCCCCACCAGCGAGGCCTACGAGCAGTACTTC. It specifies CASSPTSEAYEQYF.

This clonotype occurred a few times. This chain connects TRBV30 to TRBJ1-5; 11 bases line up with TRBD1. Losses at the gene ends were 7 bases for V and 1 base for J; bases not matched to a gene: 9. The CDR3 covers 16 residues. Per the germline V gene, CDR1 is GTSNPN and CDR2 is SVGIG (reference sequence). CDR3 sequence reads: CAFAGQGVISNQPQHF. As DNA, the CDR3 is TGTGCCTTTGCGGGACAGGGGGTGATAAGCAATCAGCCCCAGCATTTT.

This clonotype was counted between two and nine times. This chain uses TRBV5-4 with TRBJ2-7, with 9 bases identical to TRBD2. Trimming removed 2 bases from V and 2 bases from J; junction bases left unmatched: 5. Germline CDR1 SGHNT, CDR2 YYREEE (reference sequence). CDR3 length: 15 residues. Written as DNA, the CDR3 is TGTGCCAGCAGCTTTGAGCGGGAGGTCCCCTACGAGCAGTACTTC. It codes for CASSFEREVPYEQYF.

In its sample, this clonotype ranks as medium-sized (0.01 to 0.1%). The chain uses TRBV6-6 and TRBJ1-4; D is undetermined. CDR1 and CDR2 (germline): MNHNY, SVGAGI (reference sequence). Deletions cut 8 bases from V and 6 bases from J, with 10 bases between. The CDR3 is 12 residues long. The CDR3 sequence: CASGEEDEKLFF. CDR3 nucleotides: TGTGCCAGCGGGGAGGAGGATGAAAAACTGTTTTTT.

The chain combines TRBV5-6 with TRBJ2-5; D may be TRBD1 (6 bases). V lost 1 base, J lost 2 bases, and 9 bases lay in between. CDR1 is SGHDT, CDR2 YYEEEE, per germline. The CDR3 spans 14 residues. Here the CDR3 reads CASSLWTAQETQYF. CDR3 DNA: TGTGCCAGCAGCTTGTGGACAGCACAAGAGACCCAGTACTTC.

This clonotype was seen only a few times. The CDR3 DNA follows: TGTGCCAGTAGTGGGACAGGGAGTCAGCCCCAGCATTTT. It is translated as CASSGTGSQPQHF. The chain links TRBV19 to TRBJ1-5; 9 bases agree with TRBD1. Germline V gives CDR1 LNHDA, CDR2 SQIVND (reference sequence). The CDR3 length is 13 residues. Trimming removed 5 bases from V and 6 bases from J; junction bases left unmatched: 2.

In its sample, this clonotype was seen a few times. This CDR3 is CASRQLRAQSSYNSPLHF. DNA for the CDR3: TGTGCCAGCAGACAGCTCCGGGCCCAAAGCTCCTATAATTCACCCCTCCACTTT. The chain recombines TRBV6-5 with TRBJ1-6; D is unclear. Trimming took off 6 bases at V and 0 bases at J, with 18 bases between the two ends. This CDR3 is built from 18 residues. Germline-derived CDR1 and CDR2 are MNHEY and SVGAGI.

This clonotype is medium-sized (0.01 to 0.1%) within its sample. The genes are TRBV6-9 and TRBJ1-5; D is perhaps TRBD1 (6 bases). Trimming shortened V by 4 bases and J by 0 bases, and 10 bases separated the two germline ends. CDR1 is MNHGY and CDR2 is SVAAGI in the germline V gene. The CDR3 covers 15 residues. The CDR3 DNA sequence: TGTGCCAGCAGTTCGGACAGTTATAGCAATCAGCCCCAGCATTTT. This sequence encodes CASSSDSYSNQPQHF.

This clonotype occurred a few times. This chain links TRBV12-3 or TRBV12-4 with TRBJ1-2; 11 nucleotides line up with TRBD1. This CDR3 spans 15 amino acids. With 5 bases clipped from V and 7 bases from J, the junction kept 9 bases outside the gene matches. CDR3 protein: CASSRTSGTGGGYTF. The CDR3 DNA follows: TGTGCCAGCAGTAGAACTTCCGGGACAGGGGGTGGCTACACCTTC.

This clonotype qualifies as medium-sized. This chain uses TRBV6-5 with TRBJ2-7; D is unresolved. Trimming took off 7 bases at V and 2 bases at J, with 18 bases between the two ends. The CDR3 has 15 residues. Germline lookup yields CDR1 MNHEY and CDR2 SVGAGI. DNA of the CDR3: TGTGCCAGCACTTCACTCGAGGCAGGTGCCTACGAGCAGTACTTC. Translated, it gives CASTSLEAGAYEQYF.

This clonotype was picked up a small number of times. The chain recombines TRBV5-6 with TRBJ2-7, with 9 bases fitting TRBD1. Germline-derived CDR1 and CDR2 are SGHDT and YYEEEE. The CDR3 has 14 amino acids. The V segment lost 4 bases and the J segment 4 bases; nucleotides outside the gene matches: 6. The CDR3 spells CASSPTGGEYEQYF. The DNA for the CDR3 is TGTGCCAGCAGCCCCACAGGGGGCGAGTACGAGCAGTACTTC.

This clonotype showed up many times. CDR3 sequence: CASRIGQGAEGYTF. DNA for the CDR3: TGTGCCAGCAGGATTGGACAGGGGGCTGAGGGCTACACCTTC. The rearrangement links TRBV28 to TRBJ1-2, with 11 bases that match TRBD1. V lost 6 bases, J lost 8 bases, and 8 bases stayed unmatched. From germline, CDR1 is MDHEN and CDR2 SYDVKM. The CDR3 length is 14 residues.

In this sample, this clonotype is medium-sized. V and J are TRBV19 and TRBJ2-5; either TRBD1 or TRBD2 may supply D (5 bases each). Germline values: CDR1 LNHDA, CDR2 SQIVND (reference sequence). V was trimmed by 0 bases and J by 3 bases, leaving 8 bases between them. This CDR3 is 14 amino acids long. In DNA, the CDR3 is TGTGCCAGTAGTATAGATGGGGGTAAAGAGACCCAGTACTTC. Translation: CASSIDGGKETQYF.

The V call is TRBV12-3 or TRBV12-4, the J call TRBJ1-6, with D tentatively TRBD1 (6 bases). Trimming shortened V by 5 bases and J by 9 bases, and 14 bases separated the two germline ends. This CDR3 is built from 14 residues. The CDR3: CASSTRDRSSPLHF. In nucleotides, the CDR3 is TGTGCCAGCAGTACCCGAGACAGGAGTTCACCCCTCCACTTT.

Many counts were recorded for this clonotype. The V gene is TRBV5-6, the J gene TRBJ2-5, with 8 bases lining up with TRBD1. The length of the CDR3 is 12 residues. The J segment lost 5 bases and the V segment lost 7 bases, leaving 4 bases of the junction unmatched. Germline V CDR1 and CDR2: SGHDT, YYEEEE. CDR3 amino acids: CASFRGRETQYF. The CDR3 DNA follows: TGTGCCAGCTTCAGGGGGCGGGAGACCCAGTACTTC.

V is TRBV12-3 or TRBV12-4 and J is TRBJ1-1; maybe TRBD1 (5 bases). Between the trimmed V and J ends, which lost 4 bases and 1 base, there was a span of 10 bases. This CDR3 is built from 14 residues. Here the CDR3 reads CASSSGRENTEAFF. The DNA for the CDR3 is TGTGCCAGCAGTTCGGGACGGGAGAACACTGAAGCTTTCTTT.